The 23 T cell receptor beta chains listed next were all sequenced from one sample in a study of blood T cell repertoires in COVID-19. Clones were read by immunoSEQ multiplex PCR, and TCRdb kept only the in-frame ones, dropping some. The data hold 55,000 to 75,000 clones, with 88% observed a single time. The source material was peripheral blood. These receptors were collected from a human donor in a cohort sampled during active COVID-19.

The gene calls are TRBV7-9 and TRBJ2-7, with D possibly being TRBD2 (6 bases). The V end was cut by 6 bases, the J end by 9 bases, with 18 bases between. The CDR3 sequence is 13 residues long. CDR1 SEHNR and CDR2 FQNEAQ come from the germline V gene (reference sequence). DNA of the CDR3: TGTGCCAGCAGGGCGCCGGGACTCCTACCGCAGTACTTC. Protein product: CASRAPGLLPQYF.

The chain employs TRBV7-3 and TRBJ2-5; tentative D call: TRBD1 (5 bases). The CDR3 extends over 13 amino acids. From germline, CDR1 is SGHTA and CDR2 FQGTGA. The germline V and J ends were trimmed by 4 bases and 2 bases, with 8 bases remaining between them. The CDR3 DNA follows: TGTGCCAGCAGCTACGGACAACAAGAGACCCAGTACTTC. The encoded protein is CASSYGQQETQYF.

The chain links TRBV7-8 to TRBJ2-1, with 7 bases lining up with TRBD2. Trimming at V came to 5 bases and at J to 8 bases, leaving 15 bases not matched to a gene. The CDR3 consists of 16 residues. In germline, CDR1 is SGHVS, CDR2 FQNEAQ. The CDR3 sequence is CASSSLMAGVGDEQFF. For the CDR3, the DNA is TGTGCCAGCAGCAGCCTTATGGCGGGGGTAGGAGATGAGCAGTTCTTC.

The rearrangement joins TRBV24-1 to TRBJ1-2; 10 bases line up with TRBD1. The germline gives CDR1 KGHDR, CDR2 SFDVKD. Trimming cost V 7 bases and J 7 bases; bases outside gene matches: 8. This CDR3 is built from 14 residues. CDR3 coding DNA: TGTGCCACCAGCTCCGGGACAGGGGTTACTGGCTACACCTTC. Protein sequence: CATSSGTGVTGYTF.

The chain links TRBV5-6 to TRBJ1-2; TRBD1 agrees at 8 bases. The V segment lost 4 bases and the J segment 3 bases; nucleotides outside the gene matches: 8. Germline values: CDR1 SGHDT, CDR2 YYEEEE. The CDR3 consists of 15 residues. Written as DNA, the CDR3 is TGTGCCAGCAGCCGCGGGACAGGATCACACTATGGCTACACCTTC. This codes for CASSRGTGSHYGYTF.

V is TRBV6-6 and J is TRBJ2-3, with D tentatively TRBD2 (7 bases). The CDR3 extends over 16 amino acids. Trimming stripped 6 bases from V and 3 bases from J, with 19 bases between. The germline V gene has CDR1 MNHNY and CDR2 SVGAGI (reference sequence). The CDR3: CASSPGGGRVTDTQYF. The CDR3 DNA reads as TGTGCCAGCAGCCCCGGGGGCGGGAGAGTAACAGATACGCAGTATTTT.

This chain connects TRBV19 to TRBJ2-1, with 7 bases fitting TRBD1. V gave up 8 bases and J gave up 6 bases; unmatched junction bases: 4. The CDR3 loop spans 12 amino acids. In germline, CDR1 is LNHDA, CDR2 SQIVND (reference sequence). The CDR3 region has the DNA TGTGCCAGTCGACAGGGTGGCAATGAGCAGTTCTTC. Translating gives CASRQGGNEQFF.

The CDR3 sequence: CASSYTGTGTGAFF. The CDR3 region has the DNA TGTGCCAGCAGTTACACCGGAACCGGGACAGGAGCTTTCTTT. The genes are TRBV6-6 and TRBJ1-1, with 8 nucleotides matching TRBD1. The CDR3 spans 14 residues. The germline CDR1 and CDR2 sequences are MNHNY and SVGAGI (reference sequence). The V and J ends lost 2 bases and 10 bases, in that order; junction bases with no gene match: 9.

The V gene is TRBV6-5, the J gene TRBJ1-1, with 7 bases aligning to TRBD1. CDR1 is MNHEY and CDR2 is SVGAGI in the germline V gene. V lost 6 bases, J lost 6 bases, and 10 bases stayed unmatched. The CDR3 has 14 residues. DNA for the CDR3: TGTGCCAGCAGCGTCTACAGGGGTTCAGCTGAAGCTTTCTTT. It yields the protein CASSVYRGSAEAFF.

This chain joins TRBV7-9 and TRBJ1-2, with 8 bases aligning to TRBD1. With V trimmed by 0 bases and J by 6 bases, 12 bases remained unmatched. The CDR3 sequence is 17 residues long. Germline V gives CDR1 SEHNR, CDR2 FQNEAQ (reference sequence). DNA for the CDR3: TGTGCCAGCAGCTTAGCGGTGTTACCACAGGGGGGACATGGCTACACCTTC. This codes for CASSLAVLPQGGHGYTF.

V gene TRBV6-1 combines with J gene TRBJ2-7, with a possible D match to TRBD2 (6 bases). The CDR3 runs 14 residues. Germline V gene data show CDR1 as MNHNS and CDR2 as SASEGT. V lost 2 bases to trimming and J lost 3 bases, with 11 bases between them. The CDR3 sequence is CASSEIQGGYEQYF. The CDR3 nucleotides are TGTGCCAGCAGTGAAATCCAGGGAGGCTACGAGCAGTACTTC.

The V call is TRBV6-5, the J call TRBJ2-7; 10 positions match TRBD1. The CDR3 runs 13 residues. Germline V gene lookup returns CDR1 MNHEY and CDR2 SVGAGI. The V segment lost 2 bases and the J segment 6 bases; nucleotides outside the gene matches: 1. CDR3 nucleotides: TGTGCCAGCAGTTACGGGACAGGGGTCGAGCAGTACTTC. Translated, it gives CASSYGTGVEQYF.

The chain combines TRBV7-2 with TRBJ1-2; 7 positions match TRBD1. CDR1 SGHTA and CDR2 FQGNSA come from the germline V gene. This CDR3 has 14 amino acids. V lost 0 bases, J lost 6 bases, and 4 bases stayed unmatched. In DNA, the CDR3 is TGTGCCAGCAGCTTAGCGCTACAGGGGCATGGCTACACCTTC. Residues: CASSLALQGHGYTF.

This clone is a singleton in its sample. The CDR3 sequence: CASRLQPQGGADTQYF. As DNA, the CDR3 is TGTGCCAGCAGGTTACAACCACAGGGGGGGGCAGATACGCAGTATTTT. The chain joins TRBV27 to TRBJ2-3; D is possibly TRBD1 (8 bases). Deletions cut 6 bases from V and 4 bases from J, with 20 bases between. Germline V gene data show CDR1 as MNHEY and CDR2 as SMNVEV (reference sequence). The CDR3 has 16 amino acids.

The CDR3 spells CASSLSGSLSYEQYF. DNA of the CDR3: TGTGCCAGCAGCCTTAGCGGGTCCCTCTCCTACGAGCAGTACTTC. The V and J genes are TRBV5-6 and TRBJ2-7; 7 bases line up with TRBD2. This CDR3 has 15 amino acids. Germline values: CDR1 SGHDT, CDR2 YYEEEE. V shed 4 bases, J shed 0 bases, and the junction held 7 bases outside the gene matches. The entire variable domain, with the rest obtained from reference TRBV5-6 and TRBJ2-7, is as follows: DAGVTQSPTHLIKTRGQQVTLRCSPKSGHDTVSWYQQALGQGPQFIFQYYEEEERQRGNFPDRFSGHQFPNYSSELNVNALLLGDSALYLCASSLSGSLSYEQYFGPGTRLTVT.

The chain couples TRBV19 to TRBJ1-2, with TRBD1 identical over 9 bases. From germline, CDR1 is LNHDA and CDR2 SQIVND (reference sequence). This CDR3 contains 13 residues. V lost 8 bases, J lost 6 bases, and 7 bases stayed unmatched. The CDR3 DNA follows: TGTGCCAGTTCCCCCGACAGGGGGAATGGCTACACCTTC. This codes for CASSPDRGNGYTF.

The chain combines TRBV30 with TRBJ1-1; D remains unclear. Germline V gene sequence: CDR1 GTSNPN, CDR2 SVGIG (reference sequence). V was pared by 0 bases and J by 5 bases, with 7 bases between. The CDR3 is 12 residues long. The CDR3 here is CAWSVQITEAFF. For the CDR3, the DNA is TGTGCCTGGAGTGTACAGATTACTGAAGCTTTCTTT.

The chain joins TRBV9 to TRBJ1-2, with D uncertain. CDR3 length equals 13 residues. CDR1 is SGDLS and CDR2 is YYNGEE in the germline V gene. V was pared by 0 bases and J by 1 base, with 4 bases between. The CDR3 reads CASSVGLNYGYTF. DNA of the CDR3: TGTGCCAGCAGCGTAGGTCTTAACTATGGCTACACCTTC.

This sequence joins TRBV19 and TRBJ1-2; TRBD1 aligns across 9 bases. The CDR3 contains 15 residues. The germline gives CDR1 LNHDA, CDR2 SQIVND (reference sequence). V lost 5 bases and J lost 2; bases outside the gene matches: 6. The CDR3 bases are TGTGCCAGTAGTGACGGGACAGGGTTCAACTATGGCTACACCTTC. It is translated as CASSDGTGFNYGYTF.

This clone was observed once. J is TRBJ2-7 and V is TRBV11-2, with no clear D. Trimming stripped 3 bases from V and 0 bases from J, with 12 bases between. Per the germline V gene, CDR1 is SGHAT and CDR2 is FQNNGV. CDR3 length: 15 residues. The CDR3 DNA follows: TGTGCCAGCAGCTTGAACCAGGCGAGCTCCTACGAGCAGTACTTC. Protein product: CASSLNQASSYEQYF.

The chain couples TRBV19 to TRBJ2-1, with TRBD2 matching 10 bases. V dropped 7 bases and J dropped 15; count of bases not matched to a gene: 15. Germline V gene data show CDR1 as LNHDA and CDR2 as SQIVND (reference sequence). The CDR3 length is 14 residues. For the CDR3, the DNA is TGTGCCAGTACCCTAGGGAGCGGGGGGGCCGGGGCGTTCTTC. This translates into CASTLGSGGAGAFF.

The chain joins TRBV28 to TRBJ2-7, with TRBD1 matching 8 bases. The length of the CDR3 is 15 residues. CDR1 MDHEN and CDR2 SYDVKM come from the germline V gene. After removal of 6 bases from V and 2 bases from J, the junction contained 9 bases not matched to a gene. DNA for the CDR3: TGTGCCAGCAGCCCGACAGGGGAGATCACCTACGAGCAGTACTTC. It specifies CASSPTGEITYEQYF.

This sequence joins TRBV24-1 and TRBJ2-5, with 8 bases lining up with TRBD1. The CDR3 loop spans 16 amino acids. CDR1 and CDR2 from the germline V gene are KGHDR and SFDVKD. With V trimmed by 4 bases and J by 1 base, 7 bases remained unmatched. The CDR3 reads CATSDAGTGAQETQYF. DNA for the CDR3: TGTGCCACCAGTGACGCTGGGACAGGAGCCCAAGAGACCCAGTACTTC.